The subject of this entry is one T cell receptor (beta chain). What this receptor recognizes is not known. Base qualities are not recorded, but no much larger clone differs from it by a single base. Including cysteine and phenylalanine, the CDR3 has 14 amino acids. This entry keeps only the CDR3 DNA: 42 bases, framed from base 1. In the germline V gene, CDR1 corresponds to SGHAT and CDR2 to FQNNGV. V lost 1 base and J lost 6 bases; the stretch between them is 10 bases long. The data derive from a study of PD-1 blockade in classical Hodgkin lymphoma (TCRdb year 2020). Describing the broader study: Nivolumab dosing was 3 mg/kg intravenously every 2 weeks, continuing until either disease progression or unacceptable toxicity. The study used TCR beta sequencing and CyTOF to define a peripheral blood immune signature of response to PD-1 blockade in classical Hodgkin lymphoma.

Genomic DNA was extracted with the Qiagen DNeasy kit from unsorted PBMCs and from negatively selected CD4+ and CD8+ fractions. Using primers that anneal to V and J segments, immunoSEQ multiplex PCR amplified the TCR beta CDR3 regions. A synthetic immune receptor repertoire was used to minimize amplification bias, and any residual bias was removed computationally once sequencing was done. Under the source paper's analysis protocol: Repertoire diversity was quantified as the Shannon entropy index using custom Python scripts. Unsorted, CD4+ and CD8+ repertoires were analyzed separately, except for combined analyses in which CD4+ and CD8+ sequences were merged in silico. A clone was considered expanded if an increase in frequency of at least 2-fold after treatment relative to C1D1 was found, and a pseudocount of 0.5 was applied to clones undetected at baseline. Singleton clones were defined as clones with 0 or 1 copy at C1D1, and non-singleton clones were defined as clones with 2 or more copies. Clones expanded in unsorted samples were assigned a CD4+, CD8+ or unknown annotation through matching of protein sequences in sorted samples from the same patient. Diversity changes from C1D1 to C4D1 were tested in paired samples using Wilcoxon tests. TCRdb limited this immuneACCESS table to in-frame rearrangements with V and J called. A share of clones is missing; checked studies link under half to unresolved V genes, and the rest is unexplained. That table supplies the V and J calls and clone size; D and trimming were determined from the DNA. A total of 80,000 to 100,000 clones appear in this sample, about nine tenths of them only once. Approximately 2.8% of the sample comes from the top ten.

Study-wide conclusions, independent of this receptor: Lower diversity was observed in patients in whom nivolumab was started less than 1 year after ASCT, and these patients were excluded from later analyses so that confounding by immune reconstitution would be avoided. Baseline TCR diversity was reported to be lower in newly diagnosed patients than in healthy donors and to be lower still in relapsed/refractory patients. By C4D1, a significant rise was seen in CD4+ TCR diversity but not in CD8+ TCR diversity (p=0.0027 vs p=0.16), and the rise was most apparent among complete responders (p=0.02). The study covered only a single clinical trial cohort, and the causes of the repertoire differences, possibly disease activity or prior therapy, were still not defined. Trial patients with a complete response had baseline diversity similar to that of newly diagnosed patients, while partial responders and progressors had significantly lower diversity.

The label giving this sample's time point can be read as: cycle 1 day 1 (C1D1), immediately before nivolumab initiation. Every trial patient had relapsed after autologous stem cell transplantation, and cohorts A, B and C differed in prior brentuximab vedotin exposure. The trial cohort comprised some 60 patients with relapsed/refractory classical Hodgkin lymphoma whose best overall responses were complete response, partial response or progressive disease. Single-agent nivolumab was administered to trial patients in the multi-cohort phase II CheckMate 205 trial. Best overall response was determined by an independent review committee according to the 2007 International Working Group response criteria. Trial PBMCs were collected just before the start of nivolumab (C1D1) and during therapy at cycle 2 day 1 and cycle 4 day 1. After peripheral blood was drawn into 8 mL Vacutainer Cell Preparation Tubes, PBMCs were isolated by centrifugation and then cryopreserved.

The input for sequencing was peripheral blood mononuclear cells (PBMCs), taken at baseline. The clonotype comes from a human donor with classical Hodgkin lymphoma. In this chain, TRBV11-2 is recombined with TRBJ2-1, and possibly TRBD1, on 5 matching bases. The DNA is TGTGCCAGCAGCTTAGGGACACCCCCCAATGAGCAGTTCTTC. Its protein is CASSLGTPPNEQFF.